This T cell receptor beta chain was identified in a study of T cells in women clearing cervical HPV infection. General observations from the study: Cases and controls were distinguished at AUC 0.83 by richness and V genes.

Clones were read by immunoSEQ multiplex PCR, and TCRdb kept only the in-frame ones, dropping some. Reported are approximately 12,000 clones; the ten largest clones contain approximately 9.3%. Note on this clone: The antigen remains unidentified. The CDR3 extends 3 residues past the end of the read, so its final part is completed from the germline J gene.

Germline lookup yields CDR1 MNHEY and CDR2 SVGEGT. This CDR3 is 14 amino acids long. The chain carries TRBV6-2 or TRBV6-3 and TRBJ2-2; weak D call: TRBD2 (6 bases). The origin of this receptor is a woman aged 18-70 years with a cervical HPV16 infection that either progressed to CIN3+ or cleared (not recorded which). Sequencing used blood buffy coat. Incomplete CDR3 DNA: TGTGCCAGCAGTTACTTCGGGGGTAACTCACCG. Residues: CASSYFGGNSP. The entire CDR3 reads CASSYFGGNSPLFF.